The rows below give T cell receptor beta chains drawn from one sample of a study of blood T cell repertoires in COVID-19. Sequenced by immunoSEQ multiplex PCR; TCRdb stores in-frame clones only, minus some. This sample has over 5,500 clones, with around 75% found just once. The material sequenced was peripheral blood. These receptors were taken from a man in his sixties with acute or convalescent COVID-19. Both conserved end residues are part of each CDR3. Each record gives: CDR3 protein, CDR3 DNA, clone size, J gene, V gene, D gene. A D gene is named only where the DNA matches it firmly. Only some rows state a clone size, as once, few, many or a class for expanded clones.

cdr3_aa: CASSQQGTQYF
cdr3_nt: TGTGCCAGCAGCCAGCAGGGTACGCAGTATTTT
clone_size: NA
j_call: TRBJ2-3
v_call: TRBV3-1/TRBV3-2
d_call: NA

cdr3_aa: CASSLGTSGDTQYF
cdr3_nt: TGTGCCAGCAGCTTAGGGACTAGCGGAGATACGCAGTATTTT
clone_size: NA
j_call: TRBJ2-3
v_call: TRBV7-9
d_call: TRBD2

cdr3_aa: CASSLALRRQVNYGYTF
cdr3_nt: TGTGCTAGCAGCTTAGCGTTGCGTCGTCAGGTGAACTATGGCTACACCTTC
clone_size: NA
j_call: TRBJ1-2
v_call: TRBV7-7
d_call: NA

cdr3_aa: CASSLGTLLAKNIQYF
cdr3_nt: TGCGCCAGCAGCCTCGGGACACTCCTAGCCAAAAACATTCAGTACTTC
clone_size: NA
j_call: TRBJ2-4
v_call: TRBV5-1
d_call: NA

cdr3_aa: CASRSGELFF
cdr3_nt: TGTGCCAGCAGGAGCGGGGAGCTGTTTTTT
clone_size: NA
j_call: TRBJ2-2
v_call: TRBV6-6
d_call: NA

cdr3_aa: CASSLDIGDWQFF
cdr3_nt: TGTGCCAGCAGCTTAGATATCGGAGACTGGCAGTTCTTC
clone_size: NA
j_call: TRBJ2-1
v_call: TRBV11-2
d_call: NA

cdr3_aa: CASSLGGGHQPQHF
cdr3_nt: TGTGCCAGCAGCTTAGGGGGTGGGCATCAGCCCCAGCATTTT
clone_size: NA
j_call: TRBJ1-5
v_call: TRBV6-2/TRBV6-3
d_call: NA

cdr3_aa: CASSIYPSGGTQYF
cdr3_nt: TGTGCCAGTAGTATTTATCCTAGCGGGGGAACGCAGTATTTT
clone_size: few
j_call: TRBJ2-3
v_call: TRBV19
d_call: TRBD2

cdr3_aa: CASSVKRNTGELFF
cdr3_nt: TGTGCCAGCAGTGTAAAGAGAAACACCGGGGAGCTGTTTTTT
clone_size: NA
j_call: TRBJ2-2
v_call: TRBV2
d_call: NA

cdr3_aa: CASSKIEGTDTQYF
cdr3_nt: TGTGCCAGCAGTAAAATAGAGGGAACAGATACGCAGTATTTT
clone_size: NA
j_call: TRBJ2-3
v_call: TRBV2
d_call: NA

cdr3_aa: CASATGYGNTEAFF
cdr3_nt: TGTGCCAGTGCTACAGGGTATGGGAACACTGAAGCTTTCTTT
clone_size: NA
j_call: TRBJ1-1
v_call: TRBV19
d_call: NA

cdr3_aa: CASSQAWGRASTEAFF
cdr3_nt: TGCGCCAGCAGCCAAGCTTGGGGGAGGGCGAGCACTGAAGCTTTCTTT
clone_size: NA
j_call: TRBJ1-1
v_call: TRBV4-3
d_call: NA

cdr3_aa: CASSLGGRGTNEQFF
cdr3_nt: TGTGCCAGCAGCTTAGGCGGGAGGGGGACCAATGAGCAGTTCTTC
clone_size: NA
j_call: TRBJ2-1
v_call: TRBV7-6
d_call: TRBD2

cdr3_aa: CSVGAAGTSVIF
cdr3_nt: TGCAGCGTTGGCGCAGCCGGGACTAGCGTGATCTTC
clone_size: NA
j_call: TRBJ2-1
v_call: TRBV29-1
d_call: TRBD2

cdr3_aa: CATSEATGGSNTGELFF
cdr3_nt: TGTGCCACCAGTGAGGCCACAGGGGGGTCGAACACCGGGGAGCTGTTTTTT
clone_size: NA
j_call: TRBJ2-2
v_call: TRBV24-1
d_call: TRBD1

cdr3_aa: CATSDGGQTNNEQFF
cdr3_nt: TGTGCCACCAGTGATGGAGGACAGACAAACAATGAGCAGTTCTTC
clone_size: once
j_call: TRBJ2-1
v_call: TRBV24-1
d_call: NA

cdr3_aa: CSAGTGGAVGYTF
cdr3_nt: TGCAGCGCTGGGACAGGGGGCGCAGTTGGCTACACCTTC
clone_size: few
j_call: TRBJ1-2
v_call: TRBV29-1
d_call: TRBD1

cdr3_aa: CASTPRGGRGYTF
cdr3_nt: TGTGCCAGCACCCCGAGGGGGGGTCGGGGCTACACCTTC
clone_size: once
j_call: TRBJ1-2
v_call: TRBV6-5
d_call: NA

cdr3_aa: CASSYVSGRTGELFF
cdr3_nt: TGTGCCAGCAGTTACGTTAGCGGGAGAACCGGGGAGCTGTTTTTT
clone_size: NA
j_call: TRBJ2-2
v_call: TRBV6-5
d_call: TRBD2

cdr3_aa: CASSQGQRRYGYTF
cdr3_nt: TGTGCCAGCAGCCAGGGACAGAGGAGGTATGGCTACACCTTC
clone_size: NA
j_call: TRBJ1-2
v_call: TRBV7-2
d_call: TRBD1

cdr3_aa: CASSQDFLAVVYEQYF
cdr3_nt: TGTGCCAGCAGCCAAGATTTCCTAGCCGTGGTCTACGAGCAGTACTTC
clone_size: NA
j_call: TRBJ2-7
v_call: TRBV3-1/TRBV3-2
d_call: NA

cdr3_aa: CASSLDRNTEAFF
cdr3_nt: TGTGCCAGCTCTCTAGACAGGAACACTGAAGCTTTCTTT
clone_size: few
j_call: TRBJ1-1
v_call: TRBV18
d_call: NA

cdr3_aa: CASSQGTSGLYHNEQFF
cdr3_nt: TGTGCCAGCAGCCAAGGGACTAGCGGGCTATACCACAATGAGCAGTTCTTC
clone_size: NA
j_call: TRBJ2-1
v_call: TRBV14
d_call: TRBD2

cdr3_aa: CASSKSALADTYEQYF
cdr3_nt: TGCGCCAGCAGCAAAAGCGCGCTAGCGGACACCTACGAGCAGTACTTC
clone_size: NA
j_call: TRBJ2-7
v_call: TRBV4-3
d_call: TRBD2

cdr3_aa: CASSLAGASYEQYF
cdr3_nt: TGCGCCAGCAGTCTGGCGGGGGCTTCCTACGAGCAGTACTTC
clone_size: NA
j_call: TRBJ2-7
v_call: TRBV5-1
d_call: NA

cdr3_aa: CSVLGTSGAYNEQFF
cdr3_nt: TGCAGCGTCCTCGGGACTAGCGGGGCGTACAATGAGCAGTTCTTC
clone_size: NA
j_call: TRBJ2-1
v_call: TRBV29-1
d_call: TRBD2

cdr3_aa: CASSGRTGEEEKLFF
cdr3_nt: TGTGCCAGCAGCGGGAGGACAGGGGAAGAGGAAAAACTGTTTTTT
clone_size: NA
j_call: TRBJ1-4
v_call: TRBV9
d_call: TRBD1

cdr3_aa: CTSSHMERYTGELFF
cdr3_nt: TGCACCAGCAGCCACATGGAGCGGTACACCGGGGAGCTGTTTTTT
clone_size: once
j_call: TRBJ2-2
v_call: TRBV1
d_call: NA

cdr3_aa: CASSSGQPLQPQHF
cdr3_nt: TGTGCCAGCAGTTCGGGACAGCCCTTGCAGCCCCAGCATTTT
clone_size: few
j_call: TRBJ1-5
v_call: TRBV6-2/TRBV6-3
d_call: TRBD1

cdr3_aa: CAVSLGAYQPQHF
cdr3_nt: TGTGCCGTTAGTTTGGGGGCCTATCAGCCCCAGCATTTT
clone_size: NA
j_call: TRBJ1-5
v_call: TRBV19
d_call: NA

cdr3_aa: CAWSRLDRSSGNTIYF
cdr3_nt: TGTGCCTGGAGTCGATTGGACAGGAGCTCTGGAAACACCATATATTTT
clone_size: NA
j_call: TRBJ1-3
v_call: TRBV30
d_call: TRBD1

cdr3_aa: CASSPGSLGNTIYF
cdr3_nt: TGTGCCAGCAGCCCCGGGAGTCTGGGAAACACCATATATTTT
clone_size: NA
j_call: TRBJ1-3
v_call: TRBV6-2/TRBV6-3
d_call: NA

cdr3_aa: CASSLEGQLGQPQHF
cdr3_nt: TGCGCCAGCAGCTTGGAAGGACAGCTCGGGCAGCCCCAGCATTTT
clone_size: NA
j_call: TRBJ1-5
v_call: TRBV5-1
d_call: NA

cdr3_aa: CASSSTGGARQPQHF
cdr3_nt: TGTGCCAGCAGTTCTACAGGGGGCGCGAGGCAGCCCCAGCATTTT
clone_size: NA
j_call: TRBJ1-5
v_call: TRBV27
d_call: TRBD1

cdr3_aa: CASSLALAANTGELFF
cdr3_nt: TGTGCCAGCAGCTTGGCTCTAGCGGCGAACACCGGGGAGCTGTTTTTT
clone_size: NA
j_call: TRBJ2-2
v_call: TRBV5-6
d_call: TRBD2

cdr3_aa: CASSYIGGQPRRYGYTF
cdr3_nt: TGTGCCAGCAGCTACATAGGGGGCCAGCCCAGACGCTATGGCTACACCTTC
clone_size: NA
j_call: TRBJ1-2
v_call: TRBV7-9
d_call: TRBD1

cdr3_aa: CASSLESTARYGYTF
cdr3_nt: TGTGCCAGCAGCTTGGAAAGCACAGCCAGGTATGGCTACACCTTC
clone_size: NA
j_call: TRBJ1-2
v_call: TRBV5-4
d_call: NA

cdr3_aa: CASSAQSRSEAFF
cdr3_nt: TGTGCCAGCAGCGCCCAGAGCCGGAGTGAAGCTTTCTTT
clone_size: once
j_call: TRBJ1-1
v_call: TRBV11-3
d_call: NA

cdr3_aa: CASSTGSNTEAFF
cdr3_nt: TGTGCCAGTAGTACGGGGTCTAACACTGAAGCTTTCTTT
clone_size: few
j_call: TRBJ1-1
v_call: TRBV19
d_call: NA

cdr3_aa: CASSVGLGQGDTGELFF
cdr3_nt: TGTGCCAGCAGCGTGGGTCTAGGGCAGGGCGACACCGGGGAGCTGTTTTTT
clone_size: NA
j_call: TRBJ2-2
v_call: TRBV9
d_call: NA

cdr3_aa: CASSLEDSLNYGYTF
cdr3_nt: TGTGCCAGCAGCTTGGAAGACAGCCTTAACTATGGCTACACCTTC
clone_size: few
j_call: TRBJ1-2
v_call: TRBV5-5
d_call: NA

cdr3_aa: CASSVRGRATDGELFF
cdr3_nt: TGTGCCAGCAGCGTTCGCGGGAGGGCCACGGACGGGGAGCTGTTTTTT
clone_size: NA
j_call: TRBJ2-2
v_call: TRBV9
d_call: TRBD2

cdr3_aa: CASSVNDRGGEAFF
cdr3_nt: TGTGCCAGCAGCGTTAACGACAGGGGAGGGGAAGCTTTCTTT
clone_size: NA
j_call: TRBJ1-1
v_call: TRBV7-2
d_call: TRBD1

cdr3_aa: CASSPDRLNEKLFF
cdr3_nt: TGTGCCAGCAGCCCGGACAGATTAAATGAAAAACTGTTTTTT
clone_size: NA
j_call: TRBJ1-4
v_call: TRBV7-8
d_call: NA

cdr3_aa: CASSLFSPEQGWNQPQHF
cdr3_nt: TGTGCCAGCAGTCTATTCTCCCCTGAACAGGGGTGGAATCAGCCCCAGCATTTT
clone_size: NA
j_call: TRBJ1-5
v_call: TRBV27
d_call: TRBD1

cdr3_aa: CASGAVNMNTEAFF
cdr3_nt: TGTGCCAGCGGCGCGGTCAACATGAACACTGAAGCTTTCTTT
clone_size: NA
j_call: TRBJ1-1
v_call: TRBV2
d_call: NA

cdr3_aa: CASSDHPPSGTAYEQYF
cdr3_nt: TGTGCCAGCAGTGACCATCCCCCCTCCGGGACAGCCTACGAGCAGTACTTC
clone_size: NA
j_call: TRBJ2-7
v_call: TRBV6-2/TRBV6-3
d_call: TRBD1

cdr3_aa: CASSHRTANSPLHF
cdr3_nt: TGTGCCAGCAGCCATAGGACAGCGAATTCACCCCTCCACTTT
clone_size: few
j_call: TRBJ1-6
v_call: TRBV14
d_call: NA

cdr3_aa: CASSSRDRDQPQHF
cdr3_nt: TGTGCCAGCAGCTCCAGGGACAGGGATCAGCCCCAGCATTTT
clone_size: NA
j_call: TRBJ1-5
v_call: TRBV5-6
d_call: TRBD1